This TCR beta chain was found in a study of cytomegalovirus exposure and HLA in healthy donors. Across the study: Of all 400 or so donors who were genotyped, under 90% belonged to the Caucasian-associated ancestry cluster.

Note on this clone: Its antigen remains unidentified.

Whole-study results and caveats: Later analysis revealed greater clonal expansion in HLA-associated TCR beta chains than in equally common others. The majority of TCR sequences were rare, yet some public TCRs appeared in many donors.

It was with 60 Vbeta and 13 Jbeta primers that the PCR ran. Some clones are missing from TCRdb's copy, which holds only in-frame ones; the method was immunoSEQ multiplex PCR. The profile shows around 130,000 clones, 70% to 90% of them singletons. This CDR3 is built from 15 residues. The germline gives CDR1 WSHSY, CDR2 SAAADI. V was clipped by 10 bases and J by 4 bases; unmatched bases: 15. Sequencing was performed on PBMCs. This clonotype was obtained from a man between 35 and 55 years old in good health and CMV-seronegative. The chain employs TRBV10-2 and TRBJ1-2; 7 positions agree with TRBD1. CDR3 in amino acids: CATSTGIGFSYGYTF. The DNA for the CDR3 is TGCGCCACCTCGACAGGGATTGGCTTCAGCTATGGCTACACCTTC.